The source of this TCR beta chain is a study of response to subunit inactivated influenza vaccine. The study's findings and limits: After each seasonal influenza vaccination, few new T cells are recruited, the authors suggested.

In the case of this clonotype: Its target is unknown.

TCRdb ran MiXCR on the RT-PCR reads and lists one entry per CDR3 protein. The sample comprises roughly 670,000 distinct CDR3 sequences, approximately 14% of which are singletons, and 7.6% rests with the top ten. The CDR3 consists of 14 residues. V dropped 6 bases and J dropped 3; count of bases not matched to a gene: 3. CDR1 is MNHNS and CDR2 is SASEGT in the germline V gene. The clonotype was recovered from a man aged 50-59 years who received an inactivated influenza vaccine. The gene calls are TRBV6-1 and TRBJ1-4; 8 bases are a match to TRBD1. The sample was PBMCs from blood, taken approximately 15 days before vaccination. DNA of the CDR3: TGTGCCAGCAGCCGACAGGGGTCTAATGAAAAACTGTTTTTT. As protein: CASSRQGSNEKLFF.